The source of this T cell receptor beta chain is a study of T cell changes during pregnancy in multiple sclerosis. Profiling relied on immunoSEQ multiplex PCR, and the TCRdb table lists in-frame clones only, not all of them. This sample has tens of thousands of clones, with about nine tenths found just once. The J segment lost 4 bases and the V segment lost 2 bases, leaving 10 bases of the junction unmatched. The CDR3 is 16 amino acids. CDR1 LNHDA and CDR2 SQIVND come from the germline V gene (reference sequence). This receptor was taken from a female donor with multiple sclerosis, enrolled in a pregnancy study. The sequencing here drew on CD8+ T cells from peripheral blood mononuclear cells, taken before pregnancy. This chain uses TRBV19 with TRBJ2-7, with TRBD2 identical over 8 bases. The CDR3 coding sequence is TGTGCCAGTAGTATATCGATAGCGGGACTTCTTTACGAGCAGTACTTC. Its protein product is CASSISIAGLLYEQYF.